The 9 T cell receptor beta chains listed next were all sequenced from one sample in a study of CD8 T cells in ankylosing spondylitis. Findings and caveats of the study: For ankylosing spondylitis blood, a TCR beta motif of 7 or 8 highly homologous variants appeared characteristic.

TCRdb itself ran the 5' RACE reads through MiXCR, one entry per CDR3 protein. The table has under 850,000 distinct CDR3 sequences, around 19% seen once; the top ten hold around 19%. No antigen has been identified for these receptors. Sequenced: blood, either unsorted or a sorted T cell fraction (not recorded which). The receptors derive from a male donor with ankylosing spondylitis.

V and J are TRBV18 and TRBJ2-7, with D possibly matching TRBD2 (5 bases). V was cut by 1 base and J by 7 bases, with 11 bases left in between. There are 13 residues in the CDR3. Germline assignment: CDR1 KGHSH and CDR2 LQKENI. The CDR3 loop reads CASSPQSGGEQYF. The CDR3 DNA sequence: TGTGCCAGCTCACCACAGAGCGGTGGTGAGCAGTACTTC.

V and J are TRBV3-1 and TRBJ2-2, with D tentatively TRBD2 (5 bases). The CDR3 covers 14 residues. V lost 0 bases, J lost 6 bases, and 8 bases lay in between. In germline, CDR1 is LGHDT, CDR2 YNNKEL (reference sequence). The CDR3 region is CASSQEAAAGELFF. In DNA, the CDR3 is TGTGCCAGCAGCCAAGAGGCAGCGGCCGGGGAGCTGTTTTTT.

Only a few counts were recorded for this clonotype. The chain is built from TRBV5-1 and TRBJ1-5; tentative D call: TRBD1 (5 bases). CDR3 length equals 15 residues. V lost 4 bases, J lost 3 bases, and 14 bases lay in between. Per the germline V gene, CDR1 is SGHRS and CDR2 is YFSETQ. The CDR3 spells CASSRGGADNQPQHF. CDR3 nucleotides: TGCGCCAGCAGCAGAGGCGGGGCAGACAATCAGCCCCAGCATTTT.

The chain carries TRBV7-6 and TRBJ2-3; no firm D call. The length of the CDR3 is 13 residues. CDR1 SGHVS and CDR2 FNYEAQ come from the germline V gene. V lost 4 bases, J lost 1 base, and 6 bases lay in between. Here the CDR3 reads CASSWMGTDTQYF. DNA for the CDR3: TGTGCCAGCAGCTGGATGGGCACAGATACGCAGTATTTT.

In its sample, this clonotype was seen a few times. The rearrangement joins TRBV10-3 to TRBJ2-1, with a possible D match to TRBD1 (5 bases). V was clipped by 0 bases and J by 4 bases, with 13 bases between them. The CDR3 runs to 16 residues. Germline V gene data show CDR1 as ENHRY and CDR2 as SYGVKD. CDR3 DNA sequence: TGTGCCATCAGTGAGTCCACACCACAGGTATACAATGAGCAGTTCTTC. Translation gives CAISESTPQVYNEQFF.

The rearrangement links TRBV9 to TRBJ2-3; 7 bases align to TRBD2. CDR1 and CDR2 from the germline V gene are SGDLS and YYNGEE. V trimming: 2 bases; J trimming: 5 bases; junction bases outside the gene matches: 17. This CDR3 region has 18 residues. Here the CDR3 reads CASSVQGGSAAWGDTQYF. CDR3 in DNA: TGTGCCAGCAGCGTTCAAGGCGGGAGTGCCGCCTGGGGAGATACGCAGTATTTT.

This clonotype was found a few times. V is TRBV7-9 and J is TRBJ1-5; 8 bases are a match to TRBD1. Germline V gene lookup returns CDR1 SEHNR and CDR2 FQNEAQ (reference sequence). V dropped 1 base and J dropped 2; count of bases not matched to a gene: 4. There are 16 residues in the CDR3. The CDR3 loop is CASSLGTGTGNQPQHF. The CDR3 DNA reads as TGTGCCAGCAGCTTAGGGACAGGGACAGGCAATCAGCCCCAGCATTTT.

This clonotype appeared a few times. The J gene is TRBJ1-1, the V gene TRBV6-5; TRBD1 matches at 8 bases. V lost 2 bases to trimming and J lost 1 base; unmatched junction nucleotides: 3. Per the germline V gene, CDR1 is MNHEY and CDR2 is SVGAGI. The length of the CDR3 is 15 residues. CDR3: CASSYTDRGNTEAFF. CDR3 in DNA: TGTGCCAGCAGTTACACCGACAGGGGGAACACTGAAGCTTTCTTT.

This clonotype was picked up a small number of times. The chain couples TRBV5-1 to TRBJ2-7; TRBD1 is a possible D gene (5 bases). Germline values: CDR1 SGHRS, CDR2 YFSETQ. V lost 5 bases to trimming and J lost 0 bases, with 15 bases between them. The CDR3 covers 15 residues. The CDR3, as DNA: TGCGCCAGCAGTTACTCGACAGAGAGCTCCTACGAGCAGTACTTC. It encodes CASSYSTESSYEQYF.